The entry below gives a single T cell receptor beta chain sequence along with its context. Original processing methods: For nucleated cells, counts were estimated from reference gene primer amplification. Measured with immunoSEQ multiplex PCR; TCRdb has only the in-frame clones, and not every one. The V and J calls and clone size were taken over from that table, and D and trimming were inferred from the DNA. This sample carries hundreds of thousands of clones, more than 75% of them seen once, and the ten largest clones take 2% to 2.5%. The Seattle patients joined while their infection was active and were tracked longitudinally afterward. V shed 3 bases, J shed 6 bases, and the junction held 6 bases outside the gene matches. Per the germline V gene, CDR1 is KGHSH and CDR2 is LQKENI. This CDR3 has 16 amino acids. This specimen belongs to a study of blood T cell repertoires in COVID-19. On the study more broadly: Samples came from the United States, Italy and Spain, spanning acute and convalescent COVID-19. Sources were T cells, B-cell-depleted T cells, or PBMCs; the material itself was cDNA or gDNA.

This chain uses TRBV18 with TRBJ2-5; 14 bases are a match to TRBD2. This sequence was found in an older woman with COVID-19, enrolled during active disease. Sequenced sample: peripheral blood. The CDR3 DNA reads as TGTGCCAGCTCACCGCCGGGACTAGCGGGGGAAAAGACCCAGTACTTC. Translated: CASSPPGLAGEKTQYF. Variable domain in full (rest from reference TRBV18 and TRBJ2-5): NAGVMQNPRHLVRRRGQEARLRCSPMKGHSHVYWYRQLPEEGLKFMVYLQKENIIDESGMPKERFSAEFPKEGPSILRIQQVVRGDSAAYFCASSPPGLAGEKTQYFGPGTRLLVL.